Presented here are 16 T cell receptor beta chains from one specimen sequenced in a study of cytotoxic CD8 clonotypes in ibrutinib-treated CLL. The assay was immunoSEQ multiplex PCR, and TCRdb's table has in-frame clones only and misses some. The sample carries about 76,000 clones, less than 90% recorded once. The input for sequencing was PBMCs, taken after 24 months of ibrutinib treatment. The receptors were gathered from a human donor with chronic lymphocytic leukemia.

The CDR3 is CASSPQPVSNTGELFF. The CDR3 DNA reads TGTGCCAGCTCACCACAACCTGTTTCGAACACCGGGGAGCTGTTTTTT. This chain joins TRBV18 and TRBJ2-2; D gene unclear. V lost 1 base to trimming and J lost 0 bases, with 9 bases between them. This CDR3 is 16 amino acids long. Looked up from germline, CDR1 is KGHSH and CDR2 is LQKENI. The full variable domain, its missing parts supplied by reference TRBV18 and TRBJ2-2, is NAGVMQNPRHLVRRRGQEARLRCSPMKGHSHVYWYRQLPEEGLKFMVYLQKENIIDESGMPKERFSAEFPKEGPSILRIQQVVRGDSAAYFCASSPQPVSNTGELFFGEGSRLTVL.

This clone occurred once. The chain uses TRBV6-1 and TRBJ1-5; D may be TRBD1 (5 bases). The CDR3 is 17 residues long. Germline V CDR1 and CDR2: MNHNS, SASEGT. V was clipped by 4 bases and J by 0 bases, with 16 bases between them. CDR3 sequence: CASSVSGGRSSNQPQHF. Here the CDR3 DNA reads TGTGCCAGCAGTGTTTCCGGGGGTCGTAGTAGCAATCAGCCCCAGCATTTT.

The V gene is TRBV5-4, the J gene TRBJ2-1, with D possibly matching TRBD1 (6 bases). CDR3 length equals 17 residues. The V and J ends lost 2 bases and 2 bases respectively, with 17 bases between them. In germline, CDR1 is SGHNT, CDR2 YYREEE (reference sequence). The CDR3 DNA reads TGTGCCAGCAGCTTTACACGCCCCGGACAGCCCTACAATGAGCAGTTCTTC. Residues: CASSFTRPGQPYNEQFF.

The V call is TRBV5-4, the J call TRBJ2-5; TRBD1 agrees at 9 bases. V trimming: 4 bases; J trimming: 4 bases; junction bases outside the gene matches: 11. The CDR3 has 16 amino acids. The germline V gene has CDR1 SGHNT and CDR2 YYREEE (reference sequence). This chain's CDR3 is CASSPGQGRGGETQYF. CDR3 bases: TGTGCCAGCAGCCCGGGACAGGGAAGGGGTGGAGAGACCCAGTACTTC.

The V call is TRBV2, the J call TRBJ1-1; 7 bases map to TRBD1. Germline lookup yields CDR1 SNHLY and CDR2 FYNNEI. The CDR3 runs 12 residues. The trim removed 6 bases at V and 6 bases at J, leaving 4 bases unmatched. The CDR3 is CASRQGGPEAFF. The CDR3 DNA reads TGTGCCAGCAGGCAGGGGGGTCCTGAAGCTTTCTTT.

This chain links TRBV29-1 with TRBJ2-3; no clear D. This CDR3 comprises 14 residues. V was cut by 3 bases and J by 0 bases, with 10 bases left in between. Germline V gene sequence: CDR1 SQVTM, CDR2 ANQGSEA. CDR3 residues: CSVERLWSTDTQYF. In DNA, the CDR3 is TGCAGCGTTGAGCGGCTATGGAGCACAGATACGCAGTATTTT.

J is TRBJ1-5 and V is TRBV7-8; TRBD1 matches at 8 bases. The CDR3 is 16 residues long. V gave up 1 base and J gave up 2 bases; unmatched junction bases: 4. The germline gives CDR1 SGHVS, CDR2 FQNEAQ. The CDR3 here is CASSLVSGQGNQPQHF. The CDR3 DNA sequence: TGTGCCAGCAGCTTAGTCTCGGGACAGGGCAATCAGCCCCAGCATTTT.

The chain couples TRBV28 to TRBJ1-2; D might be TRBD1 (5 bases). This CDR3 is built from 17 residues. Trimming took 10 bases from V and 8 from J, leaving 32 bases between them. Germline lookup yields CDR1 MDHEN and CDR2 SYDVKM. The CDR3 region has the DNA TGTGCCACCCAGTTTGAAGGGTTCCGCAGGGACGGTTGGGGCTACACCTTC. It encodes CATQFEGFRRDGWGYTF.

The V gene is TRBV19, the J gene TRBJ2-6; D is unresolved. Germline lookup yields CDR1 LNHDA and CDR2 SQIVND (reference sequence). Trimming pared 7 bases from V and 0 bases from J, leaving 16 bases between. CDR3 length: 17 amino acids. CDR3 in amino acids: CASTRRTDSSGANVLTF. For the CDR3, the DNA is TGTGCCAGTACCCGCCGGACCGATAGCTCTGGGGCCAACGTCCTGACTTTC.

The J gene is TRBJ2-2, the V gene TRBV15; the match to TRBD2 covers 7 bases. Trimming at V came to 0 bases and at J to 5 bases, leaving 9 bases not matched to a gene. Germline CDR1 is LNHNV and CDR2 is YYDKDF (reference sequence). This CDR3 contains 17 residues. The CDR3 nucleotides are TGTGCCACCAGCAGAGATCCGGCGGGAGTCCGGACCGGGGAGCTGTTTTTT. Encoded protein: CATSRDPAGVRTGELFF.

V is TRBV19 and J is TRBJ1-5, with a weak D call TRBD1 (5 bases). Germline V gives CDR1 LNHDA, CDR2 SQIVND (reference sequence). Trimming stripped 5 bases from V and 5 bases from J, with 10 bases between. This CDR3 is built from 13 residues. As DNA, the CDR3 is TGTGCCAGTAGTTTGACAGTCTATCAGCCCCAGCATTTT. Translating gives CASSLTVYQPQHF.

V usage is TRBV6-6 and J usage is TRBJ1-5; TRBD1 aligns across 9 bases. V trimming: 8 bases; J trimming: 3 bases; junction bases outside the gene matches: 11. CDR1 MNHNY and CDR2 SVGAGI come from the germline V gene (reference sequence). This CDR3 contains 16 residues. This chain's CDR3 is CASFESRDRDNQPQHF. The CDR3 DNA sequence: TGTGCCAGCTTCGAGTCCCGGGACAGGGACAATCAGCCCCAGCATTTT.

The CDR3 spells CASSVQGIHSNQPQHF. Here the CDR3 DNA reads TGTGCCAGCAGCGTACAAGGGATTCATAGCAATCAGCCCCAGCATTTT. The gene calls are TRBV9 and TRBJ1-5; no clear D gene. CDR1 and CDR2 from the germline V gene are SGDLS and YYNGEE. The CDR3 has 16 residues. V lost 1 base, J lost 0 bases, and 11 bases lay in between.

This clone was detected once. The chain's CDR3 is CASRLGTGDSNQPQHF. The CDR3 DNA follows: TGTGCCAGCAGGCTAGGGACAGGAGATAGCAATCAGCCCCAGCATTTT. V usage is TRBV6-6 and J usage is TRBJ1-5, with 8 bases that match TRBD1. V lost 6 bases, J lost 0 bases, and 7 bases stayed unmatched. Germline values: CDR1 MNHNY, CDR2 SVGAGI (reference sequence). CDR3 length equals 16 residues.

The chain couples TRBV10-1 to TRBJ1-5, with 9 bases fitting TRBD1. V lost 10 bases, J lost 2 bases, and 15 bases stayed unmatched. The CDR3 loop spans 17 amino acids. Germline V gene lookup returns CDR1 WNHNN and CDR2 SYGVQD (reference sequence). The CDR3 DNA sequence: TGCGCCAAGGGCCGGGACAGGGTAGGTCCGGGCAATCAGCCCCAGCATTTT. Translated, it gives CAKGRDRVGPGNQPQHF.

The genes are TRBV5-6 and TRBJ1-1; D perhaps matches TRBD1 (6 bases). CDR1 is SGHDT and CDR2 is YYEEEE in the germline V gene. CDR3 length: 13 residues. V gave up 4 bases and J gave up 4 bases, with 11 bases separating them. The CDR3 DNA reads TGTGCCAGCAGCCACGACAGGTCCACTGAAGCTTTCTTT. Amino acid sequence: CASSHDRSTEAFF.